Listed below are T cell receptor beta chains from one sample, sequenced in a study of shared clonotypes between healthy human individuals. Here immunoSEQ multiplex PCR was the method, and the copy in TCRdb shows in-frame clones only, minus some. The data hold some 660,000 clones, with around 73% observed a single time. Sequenced input: memory CD4+ T cells sorted from blood. The receptors were gathered from a woman aged 30 to 39 in good health. Both conserved end residues are part of each CDR3. Each record gives: clone size, D gene, J gene, V gene, CDR3 DNA, CDR3 protein. D genes are given only for firm matches. Expanded clones are given a class, and other clones once, few, many or no size at all.

clone size: few; D gene: NA; J gene: TRBJ1-2; V gene: TRBV10-3; CDR3 DNA: TGTGCCATCAGCGAACAGGGCTCCCCAGAGTATGGCTACACCTTC; CDR3 protein: CAISEQGSPEYGYTF
clone size: NA; D gene: NA; J gene: TRBJ1-2; V gene: TRBV19; CDR3 DNA: TGTGCCAGTAGTATAGGGTCTCCAGAGAACTATGGCTACACCTTC; CDR3 protein: CASSIGSPENYGYTF
clone size: NA; D gene: NA; J gene: TRBJ2-1; V gene: TRBV10-1; CDR3 DNA: TGCGCCACCAGTCCAGGGGTTACCTACAATGAGCAGTTCTTC; CDR3 protein: CATSPGVTYNEQFF
clone size: NA; D gene: TRBD1; J gene: TRBJ2-7; V gene: TRBV10-1; CDR3 DNA: TGCGCCAGCAGTGACATTCTCGTGGGGCTTCCACAGGGGGAGCAGTACTTC; CDR3 protein: CASSDILVGLPQGEQYF
clone size: once; D gene: TRBD1; J gene: TRBJ2-5; V gene: TRBV2; CDR3 DNA: TGTGCCAGCAGTGGCGTGTGGACAGGGCCTGGCCAAGAGACCCAGTACTTC; CDR3 protein: CASSGVWTGPGQETQYF
clone size: NA; D gene: TRBD2; J gene: TRBJ2-7; V gene: TRBV7-9; CDR3 DNA: TGTGCCAGCAGCTTTAGCGGGAGGGCCTCCGAGCAGTACTTC; CDR3 protein: CASSFSGRASEQYF
clone size: NA; D gene: TRBD1; J gene: TRBJ2-2; V gene: TRBV10-3; CDR3 DNA: TGTGCCATCAGGGGCGGGACAGGGGGCTCCGGGGAGCTGTTTTTT; CDR3 protein: CAIRGGTGGSGELFF
clone size: NA; D gene: NA; J gene: TRBJ2-3; V gene: TRBV7-6; CDR3 DNA: TGTGCCAGCAGCTCGACAGGAGATACGCAGTATTTT; CDR3 protein: CASSSTGDTQYF
clone size: NA; D gene: NA; J gene: TRBJ2-2; V gene: TRBV4-1; CDR3 DNA: TGCGCCAGCAGCCAGGACGAGAGGTGGGGCGGGGAGCTGTTTTTT; CDR3 protein: CASSQDERWGGELFF
clone size: NA; D gene: TRBD1; J gene: TRBJ2-7; V gene: TRBV5-1; CDR3 DNA: TGCGCCAGCACCAGGACAGGGGGCAACTACGAGCAGTACTTC; CDR3 protein: CASTRTGGNYEQYF
clone size: NA; D gene: NA; J gene: TRBJ2-1; V gene: TRBV6-1; CDR3 DNA: TGTGCCAGCAGTGAATCGGGGTCCCAACCCCTCTACAATGAGCAGTTCTTC; CDR3 protein: CASSESGSQPLYNEQFF
clone size: few; D gene: TRBD1; J gene: TRBJ2-2; V gene: TRBV27; CDR3 DNA: TGTGCCAGCAGTTCACAGGGGGCCGGCACCGGGGAGCTGTTTTTT; CDR3 protein: CASSSQGAGTGELFF
clone size: NA; D gene: NA; J gene: TRBJ1-1; V gene: TRBV9; CDR3 DNA: TGTGCCAGCAGCGCCGGACTAAACACTGAAGCTTTCTTT; CDR3 protein: CASSAGLNTEAFF
clone size: NA; D gene: NA; J gene: TRBJ1-5; V gene: TRBV28; CDR3 DNA: TGTGCCAGCAGGTGGAGGGGCAATCAGCCCCAGCATTTT; CDR3 protein: CASRWRGNQPQHF
clone size: NA; D gene: TRBD1; J gene: TRBJ2-7; V gene: TRBV28; CDR3 DNA: TGTGCCAGCAGTGCCGGGACAGGGATATGGCGAGTGCAGTACTTC; CDR3 protein: CASSAGTGIWRVQYF